This T cell receptor (beta chain) emerged from a study of CD8 T cells in Susac syndrome. Germline V gene lookup returns CDR1 SGDLS and CDR2 YYNGEE. The CDR3 consists of 16 residues. Losses at the gene ends were 2 bases for V and 8 bases for J; bases not matched to a gene: 10. RNA, at about 0.45 to 1 ug, was reverse transcribed with random hexamers. TCRdb redid the calling of the immunoSEQ multiplex PCR reads with MiXCR, one entry per CDR3 protein. The repertoire holds around 120,000 distinct CDR3 sequences, about 95% seen once, with 0.095% to 0.15% in the top ten. The specimen sequenced was CD4+ T cells from PBMCs. This receptor was obtained from a human donor with multiple sclerosis. The genes are TRBV9 and TRBJ1-6, with TRBD1 identical over 7 bases. CDR3 DNA: TGTGCCAGCAGCGTGCGCAACAGGGGTCCCGATTCACCCCTCCACTTT. Amino acids: CASSVRNRGPDSPLHF.